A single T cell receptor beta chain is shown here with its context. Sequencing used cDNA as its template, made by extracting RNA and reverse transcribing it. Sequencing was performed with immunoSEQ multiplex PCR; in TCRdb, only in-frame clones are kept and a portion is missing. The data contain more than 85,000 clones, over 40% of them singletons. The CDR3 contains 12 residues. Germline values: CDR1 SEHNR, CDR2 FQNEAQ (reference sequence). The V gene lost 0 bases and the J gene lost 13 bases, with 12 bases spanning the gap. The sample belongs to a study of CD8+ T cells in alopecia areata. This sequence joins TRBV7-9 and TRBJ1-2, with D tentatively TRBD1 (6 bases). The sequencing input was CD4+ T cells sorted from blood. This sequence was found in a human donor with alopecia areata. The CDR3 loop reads CASSLATGLPTF. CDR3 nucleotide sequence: TGTGCCAGCAGCTTAGCCACAGGGTTGCCCACCTTC.